This paragraph reports one T cell receptor (beta chain). CDR1 is SGDLS and CDR2 is YYNGEE in the germline V gene. The CDR3 is 18 residues long. V dropped 3 bases and J dropped 3; count of bases not matched to a gene: 15. Authors' data handling: Estimation of nucleated cell counts was performed using reference gene primer amplification. Produced via immunoSEQ multiplex PCR; TCRdb's table is partial and in-frame only. The V and J calls and clone size are taken from that table; D and trimming were inferred from the DNA. Counted here are 200,000 to 250,000 clones, 70% to 90% occurring once; the ten biggest clones make up approximately 1.7%. The sample comes from a study of blood T cell repertoires in COVID-19. About the research overall: From the United States, Italy and Spain came samples of acute and convalescent COVID-19. In each case, the material was cDNA or gDNA derived from T cells, B-cell-depleted T cells, or PBMCs.

Participant age was roughly 18 to 90 years, and participants resided in about two dozen US areas. The V and J genes are TRBV9 and TRBJ2-5; 9 nucleotides agree with TRBD2. The sequenced sample consisted of PBMCs or T cells enriched from blood (not recorded which). The TCR originated in a woman aged 45-60 years who had recovered from COVID-19. In DNA, the CDR3 is TGTGCCAGCAGCGCCAACCGCGGGGGGGCTAGCCTTAAAGAGACCCAGTACTTC. Amino acids: CASSANRGGASLKETQYF.